The 9 T cell receptor beta chains reported below all come from one sample, sequenced in a study of shared clonotypes between healthy human individuals. TCRdb's copy holds only in-frame clones and misses some; the assay was immunoSEQ multiplex PCR. Found here are hundreds of thousands of clones, roughly 78% of them singletons; the top ten hold less than 2%. Specimen: memory CD4+ T cells sorted from blood. This sample's subset: CD45RA-negative fraction. These receptors all come from a woman aged 25 to 45 in good health.

The chain couples TRBV14 to TRBJ2-3, with 14 bases identical to TRBD2. The CDR3 runs 17 residues. Per germline, CDR1 SGHDN and CDR2 FVKESK. Trimming cost V 1 base and J 7 bases; bases outside gene matches: 7. The CDR3: CASSQAGTSGRRNTQYF. CDR3 sequence (DNA): TGTGCCAGCAGCCAAGCGGGGACTAGCGGGAGAAGGAATACGCAGTATTTT.

This rearrangement joins TRBV6-4 to TRBJ2-2; 9 bases align to TRBD1. This CDR3 comprises 14 residues. Trimming removed 6 bases from V and 13 bases from J; junction bases left unmatched: 12. Germline V gene sequence: CDR1 MRHNA, CDR2 SNTAGT. The CDR3 loop reads CASSPGQGEGALFF. The CDR3 DNA reads TGTGCCAGCAGCCCGGGACAGGGTGAGGGTGCGCTGTTTTTT.

Concerning this clone: This sample also contains other DNA sequences that code for the same CDR3. The V and J genes are TRBV2 and TRBJ2-3; 9 nucleotides line up with TRBD2. CDR1 SNHLY and CDR2 FYNNEI come from the germline V gene. The CDR3 covers 15 residues. The junction had 8 bases not matched to a gene; V was cut back by 6 bases and J by 4 bases. The CDR3 bases are TGTGCCAGCAGGAGCCTAGCGGGAAGAGCAGATACGCAGTATTTT. This gives the protein CASRSLAGRADTQYF.

V gene TRBV27 combines with J gene TRBJ1-5, with no clear D. V was trimmed by 9 bases and J by 6 bases, leaving 9 bases between them. The CDR3 length is 11 residues. The germline gives CDR1 MNHEY, CDR2 SMNVEV (reference sequence). CDR3 sequence reads: CASGESQPQHF. The CDR3 region has the DNA TGTGCCAGTGGTGAGAGTCAGCCCCAGCATTTT.

The chain couples TRBV14 to TRBJ1-2; D call uncertain. CDR1 and CDR2 (germline): SGHDN, FVKESK. This CDR3 contains 18 residues. V dropped 2 bases and J dropped 0 bases, with 19 bases sitting between them. The CDR3 DNA reads as TGTGCCAGCAGCCAAAGTTCGGATCACCGACGAGCTAACTATGGCTACACCTTC. Translated: CASSQSSDHRRANYGYTF. The full variable domain, completed using reference TRBV14 and TRBJ1-2, is EAGVTQFPSHSVIEKGQTVTLRCDPISGHDNLYWYRRVMGKEIKFLLHFVKESKQDESGMPNNRFLAERTGGTYSTLKVQPAELEDSGVYFCASSQSSDHRRANYGYTFGSGTRLTVV.

Here the CDR3 DNA reads TGTGCCAGCAGCGTTACTCGTGGTTGGGGAAACACCATATATTTT. Amino acid sequence: CASSVTRGWGNTIYF. This chain links TRBV9 with TRBJ1-3; no firm D call. Germline loops: CDR1 SGDLS, CDR2 YYNGEE. The ends were cut back, 2 bases at V and 4 bases at J, with 13 bases in the middle. The CDR3 runs 15 residues.

Concerning this clone itself: The same CDR3 is also encoded by other DNA sequences in this sample. The chain joins TRBV28 to TRBJ1-1; weak D call: TRBD1 (5 bases). Germline CDR1 MDHEN, CDR2 SYDVKM. The CDR3 length is 12 residues. Trimming removed 5 bases from V and 3 bases from J, with 7 bases in between. CDR3 sequence reads: CASSLGDTEAFF. The CDR3 DNA follows: TGTGCCAGCAGTCTGGGGGACACTGAAGCTTTCTTT. The full variable domain, in which reference TRBV28 and TRBJ1-1 provide the parts outside the CDR3, is DVKVTQSSRYLVKRTGEKVFLECVQDMDHENMFWYRQDPGLGLRLIYFSYDVKMKEKGDIPEGYSVSREKKERFSLILESASTNQTSMYLCASSLGDTEAFFGQGTRLTVV.

A single count supports this clone. This CDR3 is CASRSGTDYYGYTF. CDR3 DNA sequence: TGTGCCAGCAGAAGTGGGACGGACTACTATGGCTACACCTTC. This rearrangement joins TRBV28 to TRBJ1-2; perhaps TRBD1 as D (5 bases). Germline V gene data show CDR1 as MDHEN and CDR2 as SYDVKM. V lost 6 bases, J lost 3 bases, and 14 bases lay in between. CDR3 size: 14 residues.

This clone was seen just once. The rearrangement uses TRBV7-9 and TRBJ1-1, with TRBD1 matching over 8 bases. This CDR3 has 14 amino acids. CDR1 SEHNR and CDR2 FQNEAQ come from the germline V gene (reference sequence). V shed 5 bases and J 7 bases; nucleotides not matched to a gene: 9. CDR3 amino acids: CASSVGQGLGEAFF. In nucleotides, the CDR3 is TGTGCCAGCAGCGTCGGACAGGGTCTAGGTGAAGCTTTCTTT.